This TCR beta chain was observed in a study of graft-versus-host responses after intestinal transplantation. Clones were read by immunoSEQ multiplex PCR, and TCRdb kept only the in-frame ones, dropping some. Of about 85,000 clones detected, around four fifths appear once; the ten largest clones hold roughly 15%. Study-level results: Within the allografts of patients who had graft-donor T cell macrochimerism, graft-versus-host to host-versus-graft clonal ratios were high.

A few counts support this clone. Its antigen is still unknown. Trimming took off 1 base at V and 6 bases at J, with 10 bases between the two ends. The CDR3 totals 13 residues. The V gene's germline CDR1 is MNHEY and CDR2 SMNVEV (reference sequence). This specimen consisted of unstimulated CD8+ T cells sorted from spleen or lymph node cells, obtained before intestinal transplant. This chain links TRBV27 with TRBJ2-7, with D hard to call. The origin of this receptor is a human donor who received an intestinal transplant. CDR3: CASSLWVTGEQYF. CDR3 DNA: TGTGCCAGCAGTTTATGGGTGACGGGCGAGCAGTACTTC.